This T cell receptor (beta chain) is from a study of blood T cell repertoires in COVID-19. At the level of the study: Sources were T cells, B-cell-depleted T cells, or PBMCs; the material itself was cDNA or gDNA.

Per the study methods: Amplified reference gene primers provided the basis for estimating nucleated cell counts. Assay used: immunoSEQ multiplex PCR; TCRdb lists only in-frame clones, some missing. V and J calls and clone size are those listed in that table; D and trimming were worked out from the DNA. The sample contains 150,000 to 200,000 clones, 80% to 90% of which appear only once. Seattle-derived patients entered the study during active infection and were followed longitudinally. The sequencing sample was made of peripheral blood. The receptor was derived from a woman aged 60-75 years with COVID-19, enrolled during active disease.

CDR3 loop: CASGDRPTGELFF. The CDR3, as DNA: TGTGCTAGTGGTGACAGGCCCACCGGGGAGCTGTTTTTT. This chain connects TRBV12-5 to TRBJ2-2, with a tentative D call TRBD1 (6 bases). V lost 5 bases and J 4 bases, leaving 8 bases between the germline ends. The germline V gene has CDR1 LGHNT and CDR2 FRNRAP. The CDR3 covers 13 residues.